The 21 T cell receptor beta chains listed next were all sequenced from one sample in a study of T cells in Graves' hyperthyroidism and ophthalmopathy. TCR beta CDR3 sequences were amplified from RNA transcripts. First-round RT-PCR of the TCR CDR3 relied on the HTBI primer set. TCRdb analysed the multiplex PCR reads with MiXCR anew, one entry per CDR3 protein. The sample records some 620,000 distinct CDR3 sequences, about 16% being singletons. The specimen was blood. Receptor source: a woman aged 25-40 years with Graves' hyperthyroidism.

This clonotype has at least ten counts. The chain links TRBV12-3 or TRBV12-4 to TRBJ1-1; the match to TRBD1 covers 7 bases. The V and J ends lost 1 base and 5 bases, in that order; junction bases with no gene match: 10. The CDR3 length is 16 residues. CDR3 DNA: TGTGCCAGCAGTTTAGGCAATACAGGGGTCGGGACTGAAGCTTTCTTT. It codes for CASSLGNTGVGTEAFF.

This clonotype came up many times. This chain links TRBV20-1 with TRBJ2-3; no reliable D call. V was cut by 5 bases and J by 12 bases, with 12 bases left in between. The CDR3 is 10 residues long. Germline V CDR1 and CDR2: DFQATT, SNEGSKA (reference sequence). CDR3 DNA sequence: TGCAGTGCTCATAGCTACGCACAGTATTTT. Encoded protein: CSAHSYAQYF.

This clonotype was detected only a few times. CDR3 nucleotide sequence: TGTGCCAGCAGCCCCCGGACTAGCGGGTTTCCCGGGGAGCTGTTTTTT. As protein: CASSPRTSGFPGELFF. This chain uses TRBV7-2 with TRBJ2-2, with 11 bases identical to TRBD2. Germline CDR1 reads SGHTA; CDR2 reads FQGNSA. This CDR3 is built from 16 residues. V shed 5 bases, J shed 6 bases, and the junction held 8 bases outside the gene matches.

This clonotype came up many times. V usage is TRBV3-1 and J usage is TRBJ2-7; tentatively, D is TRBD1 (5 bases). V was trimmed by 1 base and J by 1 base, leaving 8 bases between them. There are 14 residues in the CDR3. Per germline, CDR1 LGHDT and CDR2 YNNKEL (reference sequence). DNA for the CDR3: TGTGCCAGCAGCCAAGCGACAGATTCCTACGAGCAGTACTTC. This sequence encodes CASSQATDSYEQYF.

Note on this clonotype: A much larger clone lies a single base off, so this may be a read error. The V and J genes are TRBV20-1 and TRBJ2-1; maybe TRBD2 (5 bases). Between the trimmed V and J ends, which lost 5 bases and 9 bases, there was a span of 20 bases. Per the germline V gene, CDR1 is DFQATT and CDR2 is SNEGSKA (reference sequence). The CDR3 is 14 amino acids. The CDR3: CSASRAASAGEQFF. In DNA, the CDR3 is TGCAGTGCTTCTAGAGCGGCCTCGGCCGGTGAGCAGTTCTTC.

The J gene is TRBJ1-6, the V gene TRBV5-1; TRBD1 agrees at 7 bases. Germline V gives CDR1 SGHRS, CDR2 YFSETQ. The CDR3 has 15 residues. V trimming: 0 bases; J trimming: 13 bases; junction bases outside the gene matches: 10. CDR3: CASSLDGGQGVPLHF. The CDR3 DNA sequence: TGCGCCAGCAGCTTGGATGGGGGCCAGGGGGTCCCCCTCCACTTT.

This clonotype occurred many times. This CDR3 reads CASTLYDRGNQPQHF. The DNA of the CDR3 is TGTGCCAGCACCCTTTATGACAGGGGGAATCAGCCCCAGCATTTT. The V and J genes are TRBV28 and TRBJ1-5, with 9 bases aligning to TRBD1. V shed 7 bases and J 4 bases; nucleotides not matched to a gene: 8. The germline CDR1 and CDR2 sequences are MDHEN and SYDVKM. CDR3 size: 15 residues. The full variable domain, rest sourced from reference TRBV28 and TRBJ1-5, is DVKVTQSSRYLVKRTGEKVFLECVQDMDHENMFWYRQDPGLGLRLIYFSYDVKMKEKGDIPEGYSVSREKKERFSLILESASTNQTSMYLCASTLYDRGNQPQHFGDGTRLSIL.

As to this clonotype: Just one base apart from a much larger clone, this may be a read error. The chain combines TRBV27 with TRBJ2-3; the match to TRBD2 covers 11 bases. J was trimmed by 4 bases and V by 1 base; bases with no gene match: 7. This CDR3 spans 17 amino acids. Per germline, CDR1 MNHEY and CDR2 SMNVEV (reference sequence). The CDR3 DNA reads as TGTGCCAGCAGTTTATATAGCGGGAGGGCCTGCTCAGATACGCAGTATTTT. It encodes CASSLYSGRACSDTQYF.

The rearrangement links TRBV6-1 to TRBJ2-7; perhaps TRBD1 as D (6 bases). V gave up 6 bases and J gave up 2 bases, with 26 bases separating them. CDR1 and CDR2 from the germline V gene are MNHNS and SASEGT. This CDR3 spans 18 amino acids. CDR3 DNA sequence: TGTGCCAGCAGATCCGGGACACAGATTAACTGGGGGCCCTACGAGCAGTACTTC. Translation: CASRSGTQINWGPYEQYF.

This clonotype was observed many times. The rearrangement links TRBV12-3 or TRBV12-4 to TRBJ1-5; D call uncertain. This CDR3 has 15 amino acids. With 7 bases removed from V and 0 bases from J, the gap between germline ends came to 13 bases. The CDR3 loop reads CASTLGRVSNQPQHF. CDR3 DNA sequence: TGTGCCAGCACCTTGGGTAGGGTTAGCAATCAGCCCCAGCATTTT.

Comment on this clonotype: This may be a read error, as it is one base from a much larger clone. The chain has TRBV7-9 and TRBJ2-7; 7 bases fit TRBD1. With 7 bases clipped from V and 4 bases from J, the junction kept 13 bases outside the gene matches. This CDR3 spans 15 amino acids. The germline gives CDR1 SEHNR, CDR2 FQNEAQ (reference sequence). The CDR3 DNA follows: TGTGCCAGCAACTTTTCCGATGACAGGGTTTACGAGCAGTACTTC. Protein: CASNFSDDRVYEQYF.

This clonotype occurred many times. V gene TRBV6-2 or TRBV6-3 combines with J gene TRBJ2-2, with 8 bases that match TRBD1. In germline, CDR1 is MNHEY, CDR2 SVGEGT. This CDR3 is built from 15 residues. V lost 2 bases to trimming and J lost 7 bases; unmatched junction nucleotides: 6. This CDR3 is CASSYTRQGHGELFF. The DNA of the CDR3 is TGTGCCAGCAGTTACACTAGACAGGGGCACGGGGAGCTGTTTTTT.

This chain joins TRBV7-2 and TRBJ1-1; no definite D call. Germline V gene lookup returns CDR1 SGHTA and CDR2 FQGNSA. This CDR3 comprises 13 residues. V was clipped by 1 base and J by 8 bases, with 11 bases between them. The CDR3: CASSLGGEFEAFF. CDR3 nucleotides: TGTGCCAGCAGCTTAGGTGGAGAATTCGAAGCTTTCTTT. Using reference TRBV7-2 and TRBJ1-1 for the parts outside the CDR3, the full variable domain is GAGVSQSPSNKVTEKGKDVELRCDPISGHTALYWYRQSLGQGLEFLIYFQGNSAPDKSGLPSDRFSAERTGGSVSTLTIQRTQQEDSAVYLCASSLGGEFEAFFGQGTRLTVV.

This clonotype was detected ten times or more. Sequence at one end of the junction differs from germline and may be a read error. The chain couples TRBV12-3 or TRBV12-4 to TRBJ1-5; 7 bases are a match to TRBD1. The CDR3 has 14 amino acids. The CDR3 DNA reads TGTGCCAGCAGATTAGGACAGGAGAATCAGCCCCAGCATTTT. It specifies CASRLGQENQPQHF.

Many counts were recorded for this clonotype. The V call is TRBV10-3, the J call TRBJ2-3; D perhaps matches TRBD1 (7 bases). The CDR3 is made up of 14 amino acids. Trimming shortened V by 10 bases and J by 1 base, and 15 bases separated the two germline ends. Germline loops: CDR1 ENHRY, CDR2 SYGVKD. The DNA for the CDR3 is TGTGCCACCAGGGGGGATGACGGCACAGATACGCAGTATTTT. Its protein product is CATRGDDGTDTQYF.

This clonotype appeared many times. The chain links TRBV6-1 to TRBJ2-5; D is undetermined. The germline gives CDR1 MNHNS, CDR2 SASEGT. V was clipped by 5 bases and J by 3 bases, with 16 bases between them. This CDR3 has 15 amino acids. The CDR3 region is CASSSGSIQKETQYF. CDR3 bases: TGTGCCAGCAGTTCCGGGTCGATTCAGAAAGAGACCCAGTACTTC.

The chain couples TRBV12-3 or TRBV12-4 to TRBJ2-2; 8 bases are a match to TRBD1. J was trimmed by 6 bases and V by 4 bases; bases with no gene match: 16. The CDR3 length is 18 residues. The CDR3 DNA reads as TGTGCCAGCAGTTACACGATAGGGACAGGAAAAGTCCCCGGGGAGCTGTTTTTT. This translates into CASSYTIGTGKVPGELFF.

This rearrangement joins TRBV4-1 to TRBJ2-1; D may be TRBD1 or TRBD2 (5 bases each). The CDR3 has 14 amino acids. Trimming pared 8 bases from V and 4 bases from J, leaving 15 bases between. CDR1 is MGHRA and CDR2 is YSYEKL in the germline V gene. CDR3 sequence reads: CASSTGPTYNEQFF. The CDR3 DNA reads TGCGCCAGCTCGACGGGACCAACGTACAATGAGCAGTTCTTC.

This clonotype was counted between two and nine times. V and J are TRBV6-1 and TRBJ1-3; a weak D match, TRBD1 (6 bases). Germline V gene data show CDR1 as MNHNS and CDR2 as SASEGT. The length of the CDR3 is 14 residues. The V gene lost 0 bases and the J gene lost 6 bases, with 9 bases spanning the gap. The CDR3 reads CASSEAQGTNTIYF. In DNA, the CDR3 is TGTGCCAGCAGTGAAGCGCAGGGGACAAACACCATATATTTT.

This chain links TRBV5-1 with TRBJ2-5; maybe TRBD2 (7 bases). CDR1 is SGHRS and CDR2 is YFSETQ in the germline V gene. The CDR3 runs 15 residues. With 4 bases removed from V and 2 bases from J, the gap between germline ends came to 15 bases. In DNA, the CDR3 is TGCGCCAGCAGCAGGGGGGGGGCGGGTCAAGAGACCCAGTACTTC. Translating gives CASSRGGAGQETQYF.

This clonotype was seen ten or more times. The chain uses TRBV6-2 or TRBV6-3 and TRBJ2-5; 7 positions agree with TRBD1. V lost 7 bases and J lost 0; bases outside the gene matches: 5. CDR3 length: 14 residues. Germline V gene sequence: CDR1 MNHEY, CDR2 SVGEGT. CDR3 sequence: CASTLGQDQETQYF. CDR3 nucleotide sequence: TGTGCCAGCACCCTAGGACAGGACCAAGAGACCCAGTACTTC.